Listed below are T cell receptor beta chains from one sample, sequenced in a study of regulatory T cells in long-lasting Graves disease. One entry per CDR3 protein, called by TCRdb with MiXCR from the multiplex PCR reads. The sample holds around 250,000 distinct CDR3 sequences; roughly 21% are singletons and the top ten take about 15%. The specimen was peripheral blood mononuclear cells (PBMCs), collected at new diagnosis, from a patient treated with antithyroid drugs. These receptor sequences come from a female donor with Graves disease. CDR3s include the opening cysteine and the closing phenylalanine or tryptophan. Fields, in order: D gene, clone size, V gene, J gene, CDR3 protein, CDR3 DNA. A D gene is named only where the DNA matches it firmly. Part of the rows lack a size; the others show once, few, many or a class for expanded clones.

D: TRBD1
size: many
V: TRBV6-1
J: TRBJ1-5
CDR3: CASKDRVNSDQPQHF
DNA: TGTGCCAGTAAGGACAGGGTGAATTCGGATCAGCCCCAGCATTTT

D: TRBD2
size: .
V: TRBV4-2
J: TRBJ2-1
CDR3: CASSQLAVRRLAENNEQFF
DNA: TGTGCCAGCAGCCAATTGGCGGTTAGGCGACTAGCGGAAAACAATGAGCAGTTCTTC

D: TRBD1
size: .
V: TRBV19
J: TRBJ2-3
CDR3: CASSIGQGHQYF
DNA: TGTGCCAGTAGTATCGGACAGGGACATCAGTATTTT

D: .
size: many
V: TRBV3-1
J: TRBJ2-1
CDR3: CASSQGRRGFF
DNA: TGTGCCAGCAGCCAAGGCCGAAGGGGGTTCTTC

D: .
size: few
V: TRBV7-9
J: TRBJ1-2
CDR3: CASSSTVLGGYTF
DNA: TGTGCCAGCAGCTCAACAGTATTAGGTGGCTACACCTTC

D: .
size: .
V: TRBV3-1
J: TRBJ1-1
CDR3: CASSQVFGRNTEAFF
DNA: TGTGCCAGCAGCCAAGTTTTCGGCAGGAACACTGAAGCTTTCTTT

D: .
size: many
V: TRBV2
J: TRBJ2-5
CDR3: CASSADRKETQYF
DNA: TGTGCCAGCAGCGCAGACAGAAAAGAGACCCAGTACTTC

D: .
size: few
V: TRBV28
J: TRBJ1-5
CDR3: CASSLPGSNQPQHF
DNA: TGTGCCAGCAGTTTACCAGGGAGTAATCAGCCCCAGCATTTT

D: TRBD1
size: many
V: TRBV5-1
J: TRBJ2-3
CDR3: CASSLGQSTDTQYF
DNA: TGTGCCAGCAGCTTGGGACAGAGCACAGATACGCAGTATTTT

D: TRBD1
size: many
V: TRBV7-2
J: TRBJ1-3
CDR3: CASSLTGAGNTIYF
DNA: TGTGCCAGCAGCTTAACAGGGGCTGGAAACACCATATATTTT

D: .
size: many
V: TRBV5-1
J: TRBJ2-2
CDR3: CASLGTANTGELFF
DNA: TGCGCCAGCTTGGGGACTGCGAACACCGGGGAGCTGTTTTTT

D: .
size: many
V: TRBV20-1
J: TRBJ2-7
CDR3: CSASRGHKDEQYF
DNA: TGCAGTGCCTCCCGGGGACATAAAGACGAGCAGTACTTC

D: .
size: .
V: TRBV6-2/TRBV6-3
J: TRBJ2-5
CDR3: CASSYSKDETFQETQYF
DNA: TGTGCCAGCAGTTACTCGAAGGACGAGACCTTCCAAGAGACCCAGTACTTC

D: TRBD1
size: few
V: TRBV5-4
J: TRBJ2-7
CDR3: CASSKPGQGYEQYF
DNA: TGTGCCAGCAGCAAGCCGGGACAGGGCTACGAGCAGTACTTC

D: TRBD2
size: many
V: TRBV4-3
J: TRBJ2-5
CDR3: CASSRGLAGPQETQYF
DNA: TGCGCCAGCAGCCGCGGACTAGCGGGGCCCCAAGAGACCCAGTACTTC

D: .
size: .
V: TRBV20-1
J: TRBJ1-5
CDR3: CSAQDRSHQPQHF
DNA: TGCAGTGCGCAAGACAGGAGCCATCAGCCCCAGCATTTT

D: .
size: few
V: TRBV28
J: TRBJ1-1
CDR3: CASRPGTELEAFF
DNA: TGTGCCAGCAGACCTGGGACGGAGCTTGAAGCTTTCTTT

D: .
size: many
V: TRBV20-1
J: TRBJ2-5
CDR3: CSARHRLQETQYF
DNA: TGCAGTGCTAGACACAGGCTCCAAGAGACCCAGTACTTC

D: .
size: many
V: TRBV5-6
J: TRBJ2-1
CDR3: CASSSGLDLFF
DNA: TGTGCCAGCAGCTCCGGACTTGATCTGTTCTTC

D: TRBD1
size: once
V: TRBV28
J: TRBJ2-7
CDR3: CASSTGTVYEQYF
DNA: TGTGCCAGCAGCACGGGGACAGTCTACGAGCAGTACTTC

D: TRBD2
size: many
V: TRBV3-1
J: TRBJ2-1
CDR3: CASSQAPSGSYNEQFF
DNA: TGTGCCAGCAGCCAAGCCCCTAGCGGCTCCTACAATGAGCAGTTCTTC

D: .
size: many
V: TRBV12-5
J: TRBJ1-1
CDR3: CASGLEAHTEAFF
DNA: TGTGCTAGTGGCTTGGAGGCCCACACTGAAGCTTTCTTT

D: .
size: few
V: TRBV6-9
J: TRBJ1-1
CDR3: CASSYSQGTEAFF
DNA: TGTGCCAGCAGTTACTCCCAGGGCACTGAAGCTTTCTTT

D: .
size: .
V: TRBV20-1
J: TRBJ1-2
CDR3: CSARAVGRGTDGYTF
DNA: TGCAGTGCTAGAGCCGTGGGCAGGGGTACGGATGGCTACACCTTC

D: TRBD2
size: many
V: TRBV7-9
J: TRBJ2-5
CDR3: CASSLAAGLGETQYF
DNA: TGTGCCAGCAGCTTAGCTGCGGGACTAGGAGAGACCCAGTACTTC

D: TRBD1
size: many
V: TRBV24-1
J: TRBJ2-5
CDR3: CATSDPRDRGGETQYF
DNA: TGTGCCACCAGTGACCCCCGGGACAGGGGGGGGGAGACCCAGTACTTC

D: .
size: many
V: TRBV14
J: TRBJ2-1
CDR3: CASSQYRDGGRNEQFF
DNA: TGTGCCAGCAGCCAATACAGGGACGGGGGGAGAAATGAGCAGTTCTTC

D: TRBD1
size: many
V: TRBV7-2
J: TRBJ1-5
CDR3: CASSLWDRGPTGRQPQHF
DNA: TGTGCCAGCAGCTTATGGGACAGGGGGCCGACTGGTAGGCAGCCCCAGCATTTT

D: .
size: .
V: TRBV3-1
J: TRBJ2-5
CDR3: CASSPGRLRETQYF
DNA: TGTGCCAGCAGCCCGGGACGGCTCCGGGAGACCCAGTACTTC

D: .
size: many
V: TRBV5-1
J: TRBJ2-2
CDR3: CASSWRDLYTGELFF
DNA: TGCGCCAGCAGCTGGAGGGACCTTTACACCGGGGAGCTGTTTTTT

D: TRBD1
size: few
V: TRBV5-4
J: TRBJ2-2
CDR3: CASSGGTGWGTGELFF
DNA: TGTGCCAGCAGCGGCGGGACAGGTTGGGGCACCGGGGAGCTGTTTTTT